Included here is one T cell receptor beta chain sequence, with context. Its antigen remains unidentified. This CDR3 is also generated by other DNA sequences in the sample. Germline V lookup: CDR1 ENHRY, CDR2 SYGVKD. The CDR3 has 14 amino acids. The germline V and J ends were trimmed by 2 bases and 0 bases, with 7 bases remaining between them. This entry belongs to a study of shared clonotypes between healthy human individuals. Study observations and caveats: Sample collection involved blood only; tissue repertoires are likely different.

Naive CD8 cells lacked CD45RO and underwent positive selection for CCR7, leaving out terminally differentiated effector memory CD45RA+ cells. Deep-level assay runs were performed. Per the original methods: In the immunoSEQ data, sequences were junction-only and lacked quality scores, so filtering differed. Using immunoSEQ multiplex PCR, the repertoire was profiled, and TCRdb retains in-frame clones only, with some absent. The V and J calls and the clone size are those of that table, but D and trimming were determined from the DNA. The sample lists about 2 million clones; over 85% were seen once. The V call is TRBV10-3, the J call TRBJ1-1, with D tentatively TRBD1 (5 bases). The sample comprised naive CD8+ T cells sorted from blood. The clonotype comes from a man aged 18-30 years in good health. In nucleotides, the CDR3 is TGTGCCATCAGTGAGGGGGGTTTGAACACTGAAGCTTTCTTT. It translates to CAISEGGLNTEAFF.